The rows below give T cell receptor beta chains drawn from one sample of a study of T cells in Graves' hyperthyroidism and ophthalmopathy. In TCRdb, the multiplex PCR reads were re-called with MiXCR into one record per CDR3 protein. The sample consists of fewer than 450,000 distinct CDR3 sequences, about 18% of them appearing once. Input material: blood. These receptors were taken from a man between 18 and 35 years old with Graves' ophthalmopathy. CDR3s include the opening cysteine and the closing phenylalanine or tryptophan. D genes are given only for firm matches. The size entry is marked missing in some rows and otherwise reads once, few, many or a size class.

CDR3	DNA	size	D	J	V
CASSQPGTVPYEQYF	TGTGCCAGCAGCCAGCCTGGGACAGTTCCCTACGAGCAGTACTTC	NA	TRBD1	TRBJ2-7	TRBV3-1
CALGQGASYEQYF	TGTGCTTTAGGCCAGGGGGCTTCCTACGAGCAGTACTTC	NA	TRBD1	TRBJ2-7	TRBV27
CATSGSGGGEQYF	TGTGCCACCAGTGGTTCAGGGGGCGGCGAGCAGTACTTC	NA	TRBD1	TRBJ2-7	TRBV24-1
CSARPSGGSGETQYF	TGCAGTGCCCGCCCTAGCGGGGGCTCTGGGGAGACCCAGTACTTC	many	TRBD2	TRBJ2-5	TRBV20-1
CGVKGTGGIYEQYF	TGCGGCGTAAAGGGGACAGGGGGCATCTACGAGCAGTACTTC	NA	TRBD1	TRBJ2-7	TRBV29-1
CASRPPGQGSDTQYF	TGTGCCAGCAGACCCCCGGGACAGGGATCGGATACGCAGTATTTT	NA	TRBD1	TRBJ2-3	TRBV6-1
CASSVQGREAFF	TGTGCCAGCAGTGTACAGGGACGAGAAGCTTTCTTT	many	NA	TRBJ1-1	TRBV6-1
CASSSRSSGNTIYF	TGTGCCAGCAGCTCTCGAAGCTCTGGAAACACCATATATTTT	many	NA	TRBJ1-3	TRBV7-8
CTSSLAPSTDTQYF	TGTACCAGCAGCCTAGCCCCTAGCACAGATACGCAGTATTTT	once	NA	TRBJ2-3	TRBV12-3/TRBV12-4
CASSAGGGDTQYF	TGTGCCAGCAGCGCGGGGGGGGGAGATACGCAGTATTTT	NA	TRBD2	TRBJ2-3	TRBV6-2/TRBV6-3
CASSPGTFPDTQYF	TGTGCCAGCAGCCCCGGGACTTTCCCGGATACGCAGTATTTT	few	NA	TRBJ2-3	TRBV7-8
CASSLAEISRVGHEQYF	TGTGCCAGCAGCTTAGCGGAAATCTCACGTGTTGGGCACGAGCAGTACTTC	many	NA	TRBJ2-7	TRBV7-8
CASSQDLEQPNTEAFF	TGTGCCAGCAGCCAAGATCTTGAGCAACCGAACACTGAAGCTTTCTTT	many	NA	TRBJ1-1	TRBV3-1
CASSGPHSNQPQHF	TGTGCCAGCAGTGGCCCTCATAGCAATCAGCCCCAGCATTTT	many	NA	TRBJ1-5	TRBV2
CASSLEAVGSYGYTF	TGTGCCAGCAGCTTAGAAGCAGTGGGTAGCTATGGCTACACCTTC	many	NA	TRBJ1-2	TRBV7-9
CATSNRTGLNQPQHF	TGTGCCACCAGCAACCGGACAGGGTTAAATCAGCCCCAGCATTTT	NA	TRBD1	TRBJ1-5	TRBV15
CASSAETGLEGTQYF	TGTGCCAGCAGCGCAGAAACAGGCCTGGAAGGGACCCAGTACTTC	many	NA	TRBJ2-5	TRBV9
CASSLGLTRELFF	TGTGCCAGCAGTTTAGGGCTGACGAGGGAGCTGTTTTTT	few	NA	TRBJ2-2	TRBV12-3/TRBV12-4
CASSPPGRGGTDTQYF	TGTGCCAGCTCACCACCGGGGCGCGGAGGCACAGATACGCAGTATTTT	many	NA	TRBJ2-3	TRBV18
CSAGLGAFF	TGCAGTGCGGGGTTGGGCGCTTTCTTT	many	NA	TRBJ1-1	TRBV20-1
CASSLGRGESPLHF	TGTGCCAGCAGCCTCGGGAGGGGAGAATCACCCCTCCACTTT	NA	NA	TRBJ1-6	TRBV11-2
CASSLQGAYNEQFF	TGTGCCAGCAGTTTACAGGGGGCCTACAATGAGCAGTTCTTC	many	TRBD1	TRBJ2-1	TRBV28